Sequencing of this T cell receptor beta chain was carried out in a study of cytomegalovirus exposure and HLA in healthy donors. Study as a whole: Of all 400 or so donors who were genotyped, 80% to 85% belonged to the Caucasian-associated ancestry cluster. Study-wide points: When analyzed later, a missense DCLRE1C variant was found to be linked to TCR beta V- and J-gene trimming. Among the sequence variants, a highly shared cluster was likely an artifact of sequencing.

Among the donors, all were healthy bone marrow donors. The primer mix had 60 Vbeta and 13 Jbeta primers. Method: immunoSEQ multiplex PCR; TCRdb's copy keeps in-frame clones and lacks some. The profile shows approximately 150,000 clones, around four fifths of them singletons. CDR3 size: 13 residues. With 10 bases removed from V and 1 base from J, the gap between germline ends came to 13 bases. Germline V CDR1 and CDR2: ENHRY, SYGVKD. Of note for this clone: Its specificity is not known.

This TCR came from a man between 45 and 60 years old in good health and CMV-seropositive. The V and J genes are TRBV10-3 and TRBJ1-1; D is possibly TRBD1 (6 bases). Sequences were obtained from PBMCs. Here the CDR3 DNA reads TGTGCCAAAGCGGACAGCCCGAACACTGAAGCTTTCTTT. Translated, it gives CAKADSPNTEAFF.